These T cell receptor beta chains were read from a single sample in a study of neurological immune-mediated disorders. Each CDR3 protein gets one entry after TCRdb re-called the 5' RACE reads with MiXCR. The repertoire consists of approximately 31,000 distinct CDR3 sequences, with about 13% occurring once and the leading ten covering roughly 2.3%. Source material: PBMCs. These receptors were obtained from a woman in her thirties or forties in good health. Each CDR3 is given with its conserved first and last residue. The order of the fields is J gene, clone size, V gene, D gene, CDR3 DNA, CDR3 protein. The D gene is left open where the match is weak. Clone size is stated in some rows and not others, as once, few, many or a class when expanded.

TRBJ2-2 many TRBV7-2 NA TGTGCCAGCAGCTTAGTTCTAGAAGGGGAGCTGTTTTTT CASSLVLEGELFF
TRBJ1-1 few TRBV5-1 NA TGCGCCAGCAGCTCCAGTTCCGGGACTGAAGCTTTCTTT CASSSSSGTEAFF
TRBJ1-2 medium-sized TRBV9 NA TGTGCCAGCAGCCCGTCAAATCGGGTGTTTCGAGAGGGCTACACCTTC CASSPSNRVFREGYTF
TRBJ2-6 many TRBV5-6 NA TGTGCCAGCAGCGTAGGCAGGCCCTCTGGGGCCAACGTCCTGACTTTC CASSVGRPSGANVLTF
TRBJ1-3 few TRBV4-2 TRBD1 TGTGCCAGCAGCCAAGGTCAGGACAGGGGGCTCCCCTCCTCTGGAAACACCATATATTTT CASSQGQDRGLPSSGNTIYF
TRBJ1-1 many TRBV7-3 NA TGTGCCAGCAGCTTAACTGAAGACACTGAAGCTTTCTTT CASSLTEDTEAFF
TRBJ1-2 NA TRBV14 NA TGTGCCAGCAGCCAAGATCAGCAGTATGGCTACACCTTC CASSQDQQYGYTF
TRBJ1-1 many TRBV7-8 TRBD1 TGTGCCAGCAGCCGGGGACAGGGATGGACTGAAGCTTTCTTT CASSRGQGWTEAFF
TRBJ1-4 many TRBV6-5 NA TGTGCCAGCAGTTACTCGAGAGGGGTACGTGCGGATGCAACTAATGAAAAACTGTTTTTT CASSYSRGVRADATNEKLFF
TRBJ2-1 many TRBV20-1 TRBD2 TGCAGTGCGTCTCGCGGGGGGGTTACCTACAATGAGCAGTTCTTC CSASRGGVTYNEQFF
TRBJ2-2 many TRBV6-2/TRBV6-3 NA TGTGCCAGCAGTTACATTCCAGGGGCGCGGTCAGAAACCGGGGAGCTGTTTTTT CASSYIPGARSETGELFF
TRBJ1-2 many TRBV6-5 NA TGTGCCAGCAGTTACTCGACCGGCGCGGGGAGCACCTTC CASSYSTGAGSTF
TRBJ2-2 many TRBV6-2/TRBV6-3 NA TGTGCCAGCAGTTCCTTGGTTGGTGGCGGGGAGCTGTTTTTT CASSSLVGGGELFF
TRBJ2-3 medium-sized TRBV5-5 NA TGTGCCAGCAGCTACTCCGGGGGGCATCTAGATACGCAGTATTTT CASSYSGGHLDTQYF
TRBJ1-2 NA TRBV20-1 TRBD1 TGCAGTGCTAGAAGTCAGGGGGCGGGATATGGCTACACCTTC CSARSQGAGYGYTF
TRBJ2-7 many TRBV12-3/TRBV12-4 TRBD2 TGTGCCAGCAGTTCTCGGACTAGCGGGATCTACGAGCAGTACTTC CASSSRTSGIYEQYF
TRBJ1-6 NA TRBV5-1 TRBD1 TGCGCCAGCAGCCGGGACAGCCCCTTGTCACCCCTCCACTTT CASSRDSPLSPLHF
TRBJ2-7 many TRBV7-2 TRBD2 TGTGCCAGCACCCTGCGAAGCGGGGGGACCTACGAGCAGTACTTC CASTLRSGGTYEQYF
TRBJ2-1 many TRBV7-2 TRBD2 TGTGCCAGCAGCATAGCTAGCGGGGGGGCGACGAACGATGAGCAGTTCTTC CASSIASGGATNDEQFF
TRBJ1-2 many TRBV5-1 TRBD1 TGCGCCAGCAACCCGGGACAGGGGCCCGTCTATGGCTACACCTTC CASNPGQGPVYGYTF